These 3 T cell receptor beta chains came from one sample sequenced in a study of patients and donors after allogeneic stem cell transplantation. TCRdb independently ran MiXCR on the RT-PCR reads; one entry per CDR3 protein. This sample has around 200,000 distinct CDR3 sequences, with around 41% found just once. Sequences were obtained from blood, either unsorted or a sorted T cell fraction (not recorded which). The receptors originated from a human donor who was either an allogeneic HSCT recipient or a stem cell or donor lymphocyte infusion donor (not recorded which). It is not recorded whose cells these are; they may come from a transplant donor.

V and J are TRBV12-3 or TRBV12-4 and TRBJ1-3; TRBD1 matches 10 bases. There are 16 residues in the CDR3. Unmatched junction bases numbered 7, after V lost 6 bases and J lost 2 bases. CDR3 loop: CASSARQGATGNTIYF. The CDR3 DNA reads TGTGCCAGCAGCGCCCGACAGGGGGCTACTGGAAACACCATATATTTT.

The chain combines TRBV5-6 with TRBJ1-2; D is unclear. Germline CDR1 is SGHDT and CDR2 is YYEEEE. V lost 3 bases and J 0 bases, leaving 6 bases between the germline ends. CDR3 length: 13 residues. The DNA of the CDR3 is TGTGCCAGCAGCTCCGGGACTAACTATGGCTACACCTTC. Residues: CASSSGTNYGYTF.

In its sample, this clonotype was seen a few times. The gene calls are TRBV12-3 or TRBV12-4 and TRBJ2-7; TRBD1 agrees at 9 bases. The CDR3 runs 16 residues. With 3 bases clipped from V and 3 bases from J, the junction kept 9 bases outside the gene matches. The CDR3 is CASSFSLQGAVYEQYF. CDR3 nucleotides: TGTGCCAGCAGTTTCAGTCTACAGGGGGCGGTCTACGAGCAGTACTTC.